The clone carrying this TCR beta chain was detected only a few times. Its cognate antigen is unknown. MiXCR, applied by TCRdb to the reads, yields one record per CDR3 protein. The sample records about 530,000 distinct CDR3 sequences, approximately 25% being singletons. V was clipped by 7 bases and J by 6 bases; unmatched bases: 13. Per the germline V gene, CDR1 is MNHEY and CDR2 is SVGEGT. The CDR3 is 15 residues long. These data originate in a study of T cell repertoires in cytomegalovirus infection. Turning to the study itself: Signatures in public TCR beta sequences pointed to both CMV infection and matching HLA type. Findings and caveats of the study: Public TCR beta family frequency separated CMV-and-HLA carriers, including in an independent cohort. CMV-specific HLA-C-restricted TCR beta clonotypes dominated the ex vivo response.

The chain links TRBV6-2 or TRBV6-3 to TRBJ2-7; 9 bases fit TRBD2. Input material: PBMCs. The sequence was collected from a human donor in good health (CMV status not recorded). Some clones in this sample may be carry-over from other donors' samples. CDR3: CASTSAGTSSREQYV. CDR3 nucleotide sequence: TGTGCCAGCACCAGCGCCGGGACTAGCTCTCGCGAGCAGTACGTC.